This T cell receptor beta chain originates from a study of blood T cell repertoires in COVID-19. V was pared by 3 bases and J by 0 bases, with 15 bases between. Germline lookup yields CDR1 SGHDN and CDR2 FVKESK. The CDR3 has 17 residues. Libraries were prepared by immunoSEQ multiplex PCR; TCRdb keeps only in-frame clonotypes and omits some of them. The table includes 200,000 to 300,000 clones, 88% detected once. This sequence was found in a middle-aged woman who had recovered from COVID-19. The sequenced material came from peripheral blood. The chain employs TRBV14 and TRBJ2-1, with TRBD2 as a possible D gene (6 bases). The CDR3 coding sequence is TGTGCCAGCAGCCAGAGGCCCCAGGGACTCTCCTACAATGAGCAGTTCTTC. Translation gives CASSQRPQGLSYNEQFF.